One TCR beta chain is described in this entry. This clonotype has ten or more counts. The clone's antigen remains unknown. No base quality information exists; no much larger clone differs at one position. Libraries were made using RT-PCR. TCRdb shows the sequencer as Illumina HiSeq 2500. TCRdb ran its own pipeline on the public reads, namely fastp trimming at Q25 and MiXCR clone calling, and kept in-frame beta chains. Rows are unified per CDR3 protein, each entry keeping the most common DNA and genes. Recorded for this sample are about 180,000 distinct CDR3 sequences; 9.2% of them occurred a single time. 11% of the sample lies in the top ten. This entry is derived from a study of response to subunit inactivated influenza vaccine listed by TCRdb under 2018. Regarding the complete study: Deep quantitative profiling of the T cell receptor repertoire was used in the study to follow responses to a trivalent subunit inactivated influenza vaccine.

Study-level results and caveats: According to the authors, only a limited number of new T cells may be recruited by each seasonal influenza vaccination.

From a lookup of the germline V gene (reference sequence), CDR1 and CDR2 are SEHNR and FQNEAQ. Trimming removed 0 bases from V and 1 base from J, leaving 16 bases between the germline ends. Counted from cysteine to phenylalanine, this CDR3 has 17 amino acids. Kept here is only the CDR3 DNA, which spans 51 bases and is read in frame from base 1. The material was non-naive T cells sorted from PBMCs, obtained on the day of vaccination. The sample's cell subset or site, from its label and the paper: memory T cell fraction. The sequence joins TRBV7-9 to TRBJ2-7, with no reliable assignment of the D segment. The clonotype was recovered from a man aged 50-59 years who received an inactivated influenza vaccine. Donor details come from another sample of the same person, matched by shared clones. The CDR3: CASSLARIGVLSYEQYF. The DNA is TGTGCCAGCAGCTTAGCGAGGATTGGGGTCTTATCCTACGAGCAGTACTTC.